This TCR beta chain was identified in a study of blood T cell repertoires in COVID-19. Study details: The origin of the acute and convalescent COVID-19 samples was the United States, Italy and Spain. The cDNA or gDNA used as material had been derived from T cells, B-cell-depleted T cells, or PBMCs.

In the original processing: Nucleated cell number was recorded as an estimate derived from reference gene primer amplification. TCRdb's copy holds only in-frame clones and misses some; the assay was immunoSEQ multiplex PCR. The V and J calls and clone size come from that table; D and trimming were worked out from the DNA. The table records approximately 260,000 clones, nearly 90% of them present only once. Trimming took 5 bases from V and 5 from J; bases not matched to a gene: 5. This CDR3 has 14 amino acids. Looked up from germline, CDR1 is SGHAT and CDR2 is FQNNGV. The chain combines TRBV11-2 with TRBJ1-4; 7 positions agree with TRBD1. The specimen sequenced was peripheral blood. The clonotype originates from a woman aged 60-75 years with COVID-19, enrolled during active disease. The chain's CDR3 is CASSTRQGNEKLFF. CDR3 coding DNA: TGTGCCAGCAGCACCCGACAGGGAAATGAAAAACTGTTTTTT.